The 6 T cell receptor beta chains below all came from one sample that was sequenced in a study of blood T cell repertoires in COVID-19. The table came from immunoSEQ multiplex PCR; TCRdb's copy has only in-frame clones and leaves some out. This sample yields some 200,000 clones, of which 75% to 85% are seen a single time; under 1.5% belongs to the top ten. The specimen was peripheral blood. The receptor set was obtained from a woman between 40 and 55 years old who had recovered from COVID-19.

A few counts support this clone. The chain is built from TRBV7-3 and TRBJ2-3; a possible D gene is TRBD1 (7 bases). Germline CDR1 reads SGHTA; CDR2 reads FQGTGA. V was pared by 4 bases and J by 8 bases, with 16 bases between. The CDR3 runs 14 residues. The CDR3 loop is CASSSRQGGGTQYF. CDR3 sequence (DNA): TGTGCCAGCAGCTCTCGACAGGGAGGAGGTACGCAGTATTTT.

This rearrangement joins TRBV7-8 to TRBJ2-2, with 7 nucleotides matching TRBD2. The J segment lost 0 bases and the V segment lost 10 bases, leaving 5 bases of the junction unmatched. Germline CDR1 SGHVS, CDR2 FQNEAQ. The CDR3 has 14 amino acids. CDR3 nucleotides: TGTGCCACGGGACTACTTGCGAACACCGGGGAGCTGTTTTTT. It yields the protein CATGLLANTGELFF.

The CDR3 sequence is CASSLSGQETQYF. In DNA, the CDR3 is TGTGCCAGCAGCCTCAGCGGTCAAGAGACCCAGTACTTC. The chain combines TRBV7-9 with TRBJ2-5; D may be TRBD2 (5 bases). The germline gives CDR1 SEHNR, CDR2 FQNEAQ (reference sequence). With 5 bases removed from V and 2 bases from J, the gap between germline ends came to 9 bases. The CDR3 is 13 residues long.

This clone appeared a few times. This chain connects TRBV5-4 to TRBJ2-3; D perhaps matches TRBD1 (5 bases). The CDR3 has 14 residues. The V end was cut by 2 bases, the J end by 2 bases, with 9 bases between. Per the germline V gene, CDR1 is SGHNT and CDR2 is YYREEE (reference sequence). The DNA of the CDR3 is TGTGCCAGCAGCTTCTCAGGGCCCACAGATACGCAGTATTTT. Protein sequence: CASSFSGPTDTQYF.

This chain connects TRBV5-1 to TRBJ2-3; 11 bases line up with TRBD2. The germline CDR1 and CDR2 sequences are SGHRS and YFSETQ. The CDR3 sequence is 18 residues long. V lost 2 bases, J lost 2 bases, and 10 bases stayed unmatched. CDR3 loop: CASSFRSLAGGNTDTQYF. The CDR3 region has the DNA TGCGCCAGCAGCTTTAGATCTCTAGCGGGGGGAAACACAGATACGCAGTATTTT.

The chain joins TRBV15 to TRBJ2-7, with TRBD1 identical over 7 bases. Germline loops: CDR1 LNHNV, CDR2 YYDKDF (reference sequence). V was clipped by 1 base and J by 3 bases; unmatched bases: 6. CDR3 size: 15 residues. The CDR3 loop reads CATSRGSPGGYEQYF. In nucleotides, the CDR3 is TGTGCCACCAGCAGAGGTTCGCCAGGGGGCTACGAGCAGTACTTC.